This TCR beta chain was recorded in a study of PD-1 blockade in classical Hodgkin lymphoma. All patients experienced relapse after autologous stem cell transplantation, and brentuximab vedotin exposure was variable. The data were produced by immunoSEQ multiplex PCR, yet TCRdb's version contains in-frame clones alone and is incomplete. This sample carries about 72,000 clones, about 93% of them seen once, and the ten largest clones take 8%. V lost 5 bases and J 2 bases, leaving 16 bases between the germline ends. Germline values: CDR1 SGHAT, CDR2 FQDESV (reference sequence). This CDR3 has 15 amino acids.

V is TRBV11-1 and J is TRBJ2-7; D tentatively reads TRBD1 or TRBD2 (5 bases each). The clonotype originates from a human donor with classical Hodgkin lymphoma. The sequenced sample was peripheral blood mononuclear cells (PBMCs), obtained at baseline. The DNA of the CDR3 is TGTGCCAGCAGCCCTAGACTGGGGGTGCCCTACGAGCAGTACTTC. Translated, it gives CASSPRLGVPYEQYF.